What follows describes a single T cell receptor beta chain. Its antigen is unknown. V shed 4 bases and J shed 7 bases, with 17 bases lying between them. The CDR3 runs 15 residues. The V gene's germline CDR1 is SGHRS and CDR2 YFSETQ. This specimen comes from a study of cytomegalovirus exposure and HLA in healthy donors. Overall study findings and caveats: Sequences of the TCR beta chain were said to predict the HLA-A and HLA-B alleles of most subjects accurately. Equally common other TCR beta chains were less clonally expanded than HLA-associated ones, a later analysis found. Listed as cytomegalovirus-associated were over 150 TCR beta chains. The study assumed roughly uniform donor sequencing depth for presence/absence analyses.

The PCR was carried out with 60 Vbeta primers and 13 Jbeta primers. Data came from immunoSEQ multiplex PCR; TCRdb stores just in-frame clones and leaves some out. This sample has over 85,000 clones, with 63% found just once. This chain connects TRBV5-1 to TRBJ2-2; D is ambiguous. This TCR was recovered from a human donor in good health. Sequenced sample: PBMCs. This CDR3 is CASSLDLNANGELFF. Here the CDR3 DNA reads TGCGCCAGCAGCCTAGATCTAAATGCCAACGGGGAGCTGTTTTTT.